The 11 T cell receptor beta chains given below trace back to one sample, sequenced in a study of blood T cell repertoires in COVID-19. Sequenced by immunoSEQ multiplex PCR; TCRdb stores in-frame clones only, minus some. The sample shows about 220,000 clones, around four fifths of them seen only once. Sequencing was performed on peripheral blood. These receptors were taken from a woman aged 70-85 years with COVID-19, enrolled during active disease.

This chain joins TRBV5-1 and TRBJ1-5, with unresolved D. CDR3 length: 13 residues. Germline V gene lookup returns CDR1 SGHRS and CDR2 YFSETQ. V lost 2 bases to trimming and J lost 1 base, with 4 bases between them. The CDR3 protein is CASSFSSNQPQHF. The CDR3 DNA is TGCGCCAGCAGCTTTTCAAGCAATCAGCCCCAGCATTTT.

This chain uses TRBV18 with TRBJ2-7, with D possibly TRBD2 on 5 matching bases. The CDR3 covers 14 residues. V lost 3 bases, J lost 0 bases, and 9 bases lay in between. The germline V gene has CDR1 KGHSH and CDR2 LQKENI. The CDR3 DNA is TGTGCCAGCTCACCTCCGGGAAGCTCCTACGAGCAGTACTTC. It codes for CASSPPGSSYEQYF.

The genes are TRBV7-2 and TRBJ1-2, with D possibly TRBD1 on 5 matching bases. Germline CDR1 SGHTA, CDR2 FQGNSA. The CDR3 spans 14 residues. V was trimmed by 0 bases and J by 4 bases, leaving 9 bases between them. CDR3 in DNA: TGTGCCAGCAGCTTAGCTATAGACAGCTATGGCTACACCTTC. It codes for CASSLAIDSYGYTF.

The gene calls are TRBV7-9 and TRBJ2-2, with TRBD2 matching 7 bases. The trim removed 6 bases at V and 5 bases at J, leaving 12 bases unmatched. The CDR3 sequence is 16 residues long. CDR1 and CDR2 from the germline V gene are SEHNR and FQNEAQ (reference sequence). The CDR3 loop reads CASSPTGGSRTGELFF. The CDR3 DNA reads as TGTGCCAGCAGTCCTACAGGCGGGAGCAGAACCGGGGAGCTGTTTTTT.

The CDR3: CASSLRWGPGNLRSPLHF. Written as DNA, the CDR3 is TGTGCCAGCAGTTTAAGGTGGGGGCCGGGTAATTTACGTTCACCCCTCCACTTT. The chain has TRBV27 and TRBJ1-6, with D possibly being TRBD1 (6 bases). CDR1 and CDR2 (germline): MNHEY, SMNVEV (reference sequence). The CDR3 covers 18 residues. V shed 2 bases and J shed 9 bases, with 23 bases lying between them.

In its sample, this clone was seen a few times. The chain is built from TRBV5-1 and TRBJ1-2, with 9 bases lining up with TRBD1. Germline assignment: CDR1 SGHRS and CDR2 YFSETQ. The CDR3 sequence is 13 residues long. Germline trimming cut 0 bases from V and 8 bases from J; bases unmatched to any gene: 2. The CDR3, as DNA: TGCGCCAGCAGCTTGGGACAGGGGGGAGGCTACACCTTC. Encoded protein: CASSLGQGGGYTF.

The table lists this clone with a few counts. This chain connects TRBV13 to TRBJ1-2; maybe TRBD1 (5 bases). Per germline, CDR1 PRHDT and CDR2 FYEKMQ (reference sequence). The length of the CDR3 is 15 residues. Trimming stripped 1 base from V and 5 bases from J, with 14 bases between. This CDR3 reads CASSLDRSRIYGYTF. CDR3 nucleotide sequence: TGTGCCAGCAGCTTAGACAGGTCTAGAATATATGGCTACACCTTC.

This chain uses TRBV9 with TRBJ1-2; 9 positions match TRBD1. CDR3 length: 16 amino acids. Per the germline V gene, CDR1 is SGDLS and CDR2 is YYNGEE. V shed 3 bases and J 8 bases; nucleotides not matched to a gene: 14. CDR3 nucleotides: TGTGCCAGCAGCGCCCCAGACAGGGGGAGGGTGATCGGCTACACCTTC. This translates into CASSAPDRGRVIGYTF.

The chain combines TRBV19 with TRBJ2-7; TRBD2 matches at 10 bases. Losses at the gene ends were 2 bases for V and 6 bases for J; bases not matched to a gene: 7. The germline V gene has CDR1 LNHDA and CDR2 SQIVND (reference sequence). This CDR3 spans 15 amino acids. The CDR3 region is CASSIQAGGPREQYF. Here the CDR3 DNA reads TGTGCCAGTAGTATACAAGCGGGAGGGCCCCGCGAGCAGTACTTC.

The chain employs TRBV27 and TRBJ1-6, with D tentatively TRBD1 (6 bases). The CDR3 contains 17 residues. Trimming removed 5 bases from V and 3 bases from J, with 17 bases in between. CDR1 and CDR2 (germline): MNHEY, SMNVEV (reference sequence). CDR3 DNA sequence: TGTGCCAGCAGTATCGTTAAACAGGGCTTCTATAATTCACCCCTCCACTTT. The encoded protein is CASSIVKQGFYNSPLHF.

The chain is built from TRBV4-1 and TRBJ1-5; 7 nucleotides agree with TRBD1. Trimming at V came to 4 bases and at J to 2 bases, leaving 5 bases not matched to a gene. The CDR3 totals 15 residues. From germline, CDR1 is MGHRA and CDR2 YSYEKL. CDR3: CASSLFGTGNQPQHF. The CDR3 nucleotides are TGCGCCAGCAGCCTCTTTGGGACAGGCAATCAGCCCCAGCATTTT.